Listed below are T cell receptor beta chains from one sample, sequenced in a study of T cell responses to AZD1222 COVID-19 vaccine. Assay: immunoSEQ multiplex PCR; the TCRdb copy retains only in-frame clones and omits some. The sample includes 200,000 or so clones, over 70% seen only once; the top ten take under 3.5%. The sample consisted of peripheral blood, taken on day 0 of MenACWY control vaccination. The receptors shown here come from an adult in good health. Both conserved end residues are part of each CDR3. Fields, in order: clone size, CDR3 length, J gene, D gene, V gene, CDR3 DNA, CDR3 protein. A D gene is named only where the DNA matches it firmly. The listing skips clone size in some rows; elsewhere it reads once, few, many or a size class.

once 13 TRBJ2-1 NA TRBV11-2 TGTGCCAGCAGGCAGCTGGAGTACAATGAGCAGTTCTTC CASRQLEYNEQFF
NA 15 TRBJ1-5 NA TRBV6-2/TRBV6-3 TGTGCCAGCAGTGACGGGGGGATTACCAATCAGCCCCAGCATTTT CASSDGGITNQPQHF
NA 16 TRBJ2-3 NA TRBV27 TGTGCCAGCAGTCTCCTACAGGGTGCTAGCACAGATACGCAGTATTTT CASSLLQGASTDTQYF
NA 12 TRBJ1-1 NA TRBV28 TGTGCCAGCAGTTCACAGGGCACTGAAGCTTTCTTT CASSSQGTEAFF
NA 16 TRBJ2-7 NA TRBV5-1 TGCGCCAGCAGCTTGGGAAGTGGGCGTCCGGCCTACGAGCAGTACTTC CASSLGSGRPAYEQYF
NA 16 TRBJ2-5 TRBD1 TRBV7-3 TGTGCCAGCAGCCATACGGCGCAGGGGGCGCGGGAGACCCAGTACTTC CASSHTAQGARETQYF
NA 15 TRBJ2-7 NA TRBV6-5 TGTGCCACCACCCCGGGGGAGTGGGAATCGAACGAGCAGTACTTC CATTPGEWESNEQYF
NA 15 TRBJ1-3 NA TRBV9 TGTGCCAGCAGCAAGGGGGATACCTCCGGAAACACCATATATTTT CASSKGDTSGNTIYF
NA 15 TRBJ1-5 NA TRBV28 TGTGCCAGCAGCATAAGAGACAGTAGCAATCAGCCCCAGCATTTT CASSIRDSSNQPQHF
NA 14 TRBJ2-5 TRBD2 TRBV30 TGTGCCTGGAGTGTGAGCGGGAGCCGGGAGACCCAGTACTTC CAWSVSGSRETQYF
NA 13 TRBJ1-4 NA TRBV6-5 TGTGCCAGCACGGGTGGGGGAGCGGAAAAACTGTTTTTT CASTGGGAEKLFF
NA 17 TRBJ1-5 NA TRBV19 TGTGCCAGTAGTATATCCCTGGCAGCGGGAGGCAATCAGCCCCAGCATTTT CASSISLAAGGNQPQHF
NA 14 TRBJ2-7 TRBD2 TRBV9 TGTGCCAGCAGTGGGGGGGAACTCCAGGAAGAGCAGTACTTC CASSGGELQEEQYF
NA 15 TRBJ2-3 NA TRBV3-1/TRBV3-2 TGTGCCAGCAGCCAAGGGGCGGGGGCGGCAGATACGCAGTATTTT CASSQGAGAADTQYF
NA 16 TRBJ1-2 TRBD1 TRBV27 TGTGCCAGCAGACCCGGGACAGGGGGAAGTGGCTATGGCTACACCTTC CASRPGTGGSGYGYTF
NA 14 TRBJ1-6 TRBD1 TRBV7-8 TGTGCCAGCAGCCGACAGGGGGGTTGGTCACCCCTCCACTTT CASSRQGGWSPLHF
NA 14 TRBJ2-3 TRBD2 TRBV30 TGTGCCTGGGGCGGGGAGGGCCGCACAGATACGCAGTATTTT CAWGGEGRTDTQYF
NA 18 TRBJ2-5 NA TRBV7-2 TGTGCCAGCAGCTTAGTGCGGGGCGGGACGGGGTACCAAGAGACCCAGTACTTC CASSLVRGGTGYQETQYF
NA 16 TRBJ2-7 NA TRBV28 TGTGCCAGCAGCTCACTCTCAGAGGCTGGTTCCTACGAGCAGTACTTC CASSSLSEAGSYEQYF
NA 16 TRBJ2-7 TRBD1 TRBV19 TGTGCCAGTAGTATTTGGAACGGACAGGTCGGCTACGAGCAGTACTTC CASSIWNGQVGYEQYF
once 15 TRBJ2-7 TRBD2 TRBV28 TGTGCCAGCAGTTTCCTAGCGGGAGGATCCTACGAGCAGTACTTC CASSFLAGGSYEQYF
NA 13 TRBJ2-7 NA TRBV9 TGTGCCAGCAGCGTATCGAGCGGCTACGAGCAGTACTTC CASSVSSGYEQYF
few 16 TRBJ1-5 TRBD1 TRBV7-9 TGTGCCAGCAGTTCGGACAGGAACTATGGCAATCAGCCCCAGCATTTT CASSSDRNYGNQPQHF
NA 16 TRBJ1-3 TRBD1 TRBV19 TGTGCCAGTAGCTCAACCGGGACAGGGTCTGGAAACACCATATATTTT CASSSTGTGSGNTIYF
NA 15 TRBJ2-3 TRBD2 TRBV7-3 TGTGCCAGCAGCTTAGAGGGGGGACTAGCAAATACGCAGTATTTT CASSLEGGLANTQYF